These 21 T cell receptor beta chains were all obtained from the same sample, sequenced in a study of tumor-infiltrating lymphocytes in primary liver carcinoma. The authors made TCR beta cDNA from roughly 480 ng total RNA with a constant-region primer. Three nested multiplex PCR rounds, a slightly modified ARM-PCR method, built the TCR beta libraries. Both of the initial two PCR rounds ran for around 9 cycles and employed TRBV1-TRBV30 forward primers alongside a C-beta reverse primer. TCRdb independently ran MiXCR on the multiplex PCR reads; one entry per CDR3 protein. The data show approximately 330,000 distinct CDR3 sequences, with about 65% seen just once and roughly 6% held by the top ten. Blood RNA originated from unsorted whole blood, with germline DNA additionally extracted. Material for sequencing was peripheral blood. These receptors were taken from a man aged 40-50 years with primary liver carcinoma and hepatitis B virus infection.

Comments on this clonotype: The junction and the germline gene differ at one end; a read error may be behind it. The genes are TRBV29-1 and TRBJ2-2, with 9 bases that match TRBD2. The CDR3 is 17 amino acids. CDR1 SQVTM and CDR2 ANQGSEA come from the germline V gene. CDR3 nucleotide sequence: TGCAGCGTTGCCGTCCGAGGACGGGGGTCAGCTAGCGGGGAGCTGCTTTTT. This translates into CSVAVRGRGSASGELLF.

Of note for this clonotype: Without the conserved terminal phenylalanine or tryptophan, this CDR3 likely stems from a read error. The chain recombines TRBV5-4 with TRBJ1-5; the D gene is possibly TRBD1 (5 bases). The CDR3 has 15 amino acids. Germline V gene sequence: CDR1 SGHNT, CDR2 YYREEE (reference sequence). CDR3 region: CASSLGGGENQPQHS. The DNA for the CDR3 is TGCGCCAGCAGCTTGGGTGGGGGGGAAAACCAGCCCCAGCATTCT.

The rearrangement joins TRBV13 to TRBJ2-3, with TRBD2 identical over 7 bases. Germline V CDR1 and CDR2: PRHDT, FYEKMQ (reference sequence). With V trimmed by 0 bases and J by 2 bases, 2 bases remained unmatched. This CDR3 spans 15 amino acids. DNA of the CDR3: TGTGCCAGCAGCTTAGGAGGGAGGGCCACAGATACGCAGTATTTT. Translating it yields CASSLGGRATDTQYF.

About this clonotype itself: An end of the junction does not agree with germline; a read error may underlie this. The V call is TRBV30, the J call TRBJ2-7; D is possibly TRBD2 (6 bases). Germline CDR1 reads GTSNPN; CDR2 reads SVGIG (reference sequence). This CDR3 spans 12 amino acids. The CDR3 here is CACSGGNYEQYF. In DNA, the CDR3 is TGTGCCTGTAGTGGGGGGAACTACGAGCAGTACTTC.

This clonotype was seen many times. This rearrangement joins TRBV6-2 or TRBV6-3 to TRBJ2-2, with TRBD2 matching over 11 bases. The ends lost 2 bases at V and 4 bases at J; junction bases unmatched: 0. Germline CDR1 reads MNHEY; CDR2 reads SVGEGT. This CDR3 spans 15 amino acids. The CDR3 sequence: CASSYLAGGTGELFF. The CDR3 bases are TGTGCCAGCAGTTACCTAGCGGGAGGCACCGGGGAGCTGTTTTTT.

The sample holds many counts of this clonotype. V gene TRBV11-2 combines with J gene TRBJ2-7; 8 positions match TRBD1. The length of the CDR3 is 14 residues. V shed 5 bases and J 2 bases; nucleotides not matched to a gene: 5. The germline gives CDR1 SGHAT, CDR2 FQNNGV. The CDR3 DNA sequence: TGTGCCAGCAGCCTCTACAGGGGGACCTACGAGCAGTACTTC. As protein: CASSLYRGTYEQYF.

To note about this clonotype: A much larger clone is a single base away; this may be a read error. As DNA, the CDR3 is TGTGCCAGCACCCCCGGAGGTACAGATGCGCAGTATTTT. This codes for CASTPGGTDAQYF. V usage is TRBV6-5 and J usage is TRBJ2-3; D is possibly TRBD2 (5 bases). CDR3 length: 13 amino acids. Germline V gene lookup returns CDR1 MNHEY and CDR2 SVGAGI.

With regard to this clonotype: This may arise from a read error, as a much more abundant clone is one base away. The chain links TRBV12-3 or TRBV12-4 to TRBJ1-4; no clear D gene. CDR3 length: 16 amino acids. Deletions cut 0 bases from V and 4 bases from J, with 12 bases between. CDR3 residues: CASSLALGRSNEKLFF. For the CDR3, the DNA is TGTGCCAGCAGTTTAGCTTTGGGGAGAAGTAATGAAAAACTGTTTTTT.

In the case of this clonotype: This sequence may be a read error, since a much larger clone differs from it by one base. The V gene is TRBV12-3 or TRBV12-4, the J gene TRBJ2-1; D gene ambiguous. The CDR3 has 12 amino acids. Trimming took 3 bases from V and 9 from J, leaving 9 bases between them. In DNA form, the CDR3 reads TGTGCCAGCAGTTTTCTTGGGTCTGAGCAGTTCTTC. Its translation is CASSFLGSEQFF.

In regard to this clonotype: Relative to the germline gene, one junction end is altered; a read error may explain this. V and J are TRBV6-6 and TRBJ2-3, with 12 bases identical to TRBD1. Per germline, CDR1 MNHNY and CDR2 SVGAGI (reference sequence). The CDR3 totals 14 residues. The CDR3 DNA reads as TGTGCCAGCAGAGGGACAGGGGGCACGGATACGCAGTATTTT. Its protein product is CASRGTGGTDTQYF.

This clonotype turned up a few times. This sequence may be a read error, since a much larger clone differs from it by one base. The chain uses TRBV5-6 and TRBJ2-3; D possibly corresponds to TRBD2 (5 bases). The CDR3 is 13 residues long. V was clipped by 4 bases and J by 6 bases, with 12 bases between them. Germline values: CDR1 SGHDT, CDR2 YYEEEE. The CDR3 sequence: CASSPTTSDTQYF. CDR3 bases: TGTGCCAGCAGCCCGACTACCTCTGATACGCAGTATTTT. Full variable domain (missing parts from reference TRBV5-6 and TRBJ2-3): DAGVTQSPTHLIKTRGQQVTLRCSPKSGHDTVSWYQQALGQGPQFIFQYYEEEERQRGNFPDRFSGHQFPNYSSELNVNALLLGDSALYLCASSPTTSDTQYFGPGTRLTVL.

As to this clonotype: A much larger clonotype is one base distant, so this may be a read error. V gene TRBV10-2 combines with J gene TRBJ2-7; possibly TRBD2 for D (6 bases). This CDR3 comprises 13 residues. In germline, CDR1 is WSHSY, CDR2 SAAADI. The CDR3 region has the DNA TGCGCCAGCAGTAGCAGTCCGGACTACGAGCATTACTTC. Residues: CASSSSPDYEHYF.

V and J are TRBV10-2 and TRBJ2-7; 8 bases fit TRBD2. The CDR3 covers 18 residues. V shed 2 bases, J shed 5 bases, and the junction held 17 bases outside the gene matches. Germline CDR1 is WSHSY and CDR2 is SAAADI. The CDR3, as DNA: TGCGCCAGCAGTGAGAATGGTTGGTCTAGCGGGTTCCATAACGAGCAGTACTTC. This codes for CASSENGWSSGFHNEQYF.

A word on this clonotype: No conserved phenylalanine or tryptophan ends this CDR3, so it is likely a read error. The V gene is TRBV6-1, the J gene TRBJ2-4; D gene uncertain. Germline-derived CDR1 and CDR2 are MNHNS and SASEGT. Deletions cut 2 bases from V and 9 bases from J, with 11 bases between. CDR3 length: 13 amino acids. The CDR3 region is CASSESVLGIQYI. In DNA, the CDR3 is TGTGCCAGCAGTGAAAGCGTCTTAGGCATTCAGTACATC.

On this clonotype: A read error is possible here, since a much larger clone lies one base away. V gene TRBV6-1 combines with J gene TRBJ2-1; 11 bases map to TRBD2. Trimming removed 4 bases from V and 6 bases from J; junction bases left unmatched: 8. The CDR3 consists of 16 residues. The germline CDR1 and CDR2 sequences are MNHNS and SASEGT. The CDR3 nucleotides are TGTGCCAGCAGTGCGGTAGCGGGAGGGACCTTCAATGAGCAGTTCTTC. This gives the protein CASSAVAGGTFNEQFF.

This clonotype was recorded at least ten times. Relative to the germline gene, one junction end is altered; a read error may explain this. This rearrangement joins TRBV10-3 to TRBJ2-3; the match to TRBD1 covers 7 bases. The CDR3 runs to 13 residues. From germline, CDR1 is ENHRY and CDR2 SYGVKD. The CDR3 region is CANQQTGTAPPDF. The CDR3 DNA follows: TGTGCCAATCAACAAACCGGGACAGCCCCGCCCGATTTT.

This clonotype was found once. A much larger clonotype is one base distant, so this may be a read error. The rearrangement uses TRBV7-9 and TRBJ2-7; 9 nucleotides align to TRBD2. The V and J ends lost 4 bases and 9 bases, in that order; junction bases with no gene match: 10. Germline V lookup: CDR1 SEHNR, CDR2 FQNEAQ (reference sequence). The CDR3 spans 14 residues. The CDR3 region is CASSWGAGGNVQYF. CDR3 bases: TGTGCCAGCAGCTGGGGGGCGGGAGGGAACGTGCAGTACTTC.

About this clonotype itself: A clone one base away is much larger, so this may be a read error. This chain's CDR3 is CASRAYYEQYV. As DNA, the CDR3 is TGTGCCAGCCGGGCTTACTACGAGCAGTACGTC. This sequence joins TRBV6-6 and TRBJ2-7; no clear D gene. CDR3 length: 11 residues. The V gene's germline CDR1 is MNHNY and CDR2 SVGAGI (reference sequence). Trimming took 8 bases from V and 3 from J, leaving 8 bases between them.

This clonotype was detected only once. A much more abundant neighbour one base away suggests this may be a read error. The chain couples TRBV10-1 to TRBJ2-7, with 7 bases lining up with TRBD1. Germline CDR1 is WNHNN and CDR2 is SYGVQD (reference sequence). This CDR3 has 16 amino acids. CDR3 region: CANSEFTLRDSYEQYF. CDR3 nucleotide sequence: TGCGCCAACAGTGAGTTCACACTCCGGGACAGCTATGAGCAGTACTTC.

To note about this clonotype: The conserved phenylalanine or tryptophan is not found at the CDR3 terminus, so this likely reflects a read error. V gene TRBV11-2 combines with J gene TRBJ2-2; D is unresolved. CDR3 length: 15 residues. Trimming cost V 2 bases and J 1 base, with 8 bases left between them. Germline CDR1 is SGHAT and CDR2 is FQNNGV. CDR3 sequence: CASSLWYLNTGELFL. CDR3 DNA sequence: TGTGCCAGCAGCTTATGGTACCTGAACACCGGGGAGCTGTTTCTT.

In regard to this clonotype: One end of the junction does not line up with germline, which may come from a read error. This chain links TRBV11-2 with TRBJ2-7; TRBD2 is a possible D gene (6 bases). Looked up from germline, CDR1 is SGHAT and CDR2 is FQNNGV. This CDR3 contains 15 residues. The DNA of the CDR3 is TGTACCAGCAGCCCAGGGACTCACAGCTCCCACGAGCAGTACTTC. This sequence encodes CTSSPGTHSSHEQYF. Looking up the rest from reference TRBV11-2 and TRBJ2-7 gives the full variable domain: EAGVAQSPRYKIIEKRQSVAFWCNPISGHATLYWYQQILGQGPKLLIQFQNNGVVDDSQLPKDRFSAERLKGVDSTLKIQPAKLEDSAVYLCTSSPGTHSSHEQYFGPGTRLTVT.